The rows below give T cell receptor beta chains drawn from one sample of a study of somatic mutations in cytotoxic T cells in rheumatoid arthritis. Clones were sequenced by immunoSEQ multiplex PCR, and TCRdb holds only the in-frame ones, with some missing. The sample yields around 5,000 clones, around 78% seen once. Material: CD8+ T cells sorted from blood, obtained at a follow-up visit. The receptors here all came from a man aged 40-50 years with rheumatoid arthritis. The CDR3 runs from the conserved cysteine through the conserved F or W. Each record gives: CDR3 protein, CDR3 DNA, D gene, J gene, V gene, clone size. A D gene is named only where the DNA matches it firmly. Expanded clones are given a class, and other clones once, few, many or no size at all.

CDR3 protein: CASSEAEDRGTEAFF
CDR3 DNA: TGTGCCAGCAGTGAAGCGGAAGACAGGGGCACTGAAGCTTTCTTT
D gene: TRBD1
J gene: TRBJ1-1
V gene: TRBV6-1
clone size: NA

CDR3 protein: CASSQDPGTGSAEQYF
CDR3 DNA: TGCGCCAGCAGCCAAGATCCGGGGACAGGGTCGGCCGAGCAGTACTTC
D gene: TRBD1
J gene: TRBJ2-7
V gene: TRBV4-3
clone size: NA

CDR3 protein: CASSFNSGNTIYF
CDR3 DNA: TGTGCCAGCAGTTTCAACTCTGGAAACACCATATATTTT
D gene: NA
J gene: TRBJ1-3
V gene: TRBV27
clone size: NA

CDR3 protein: CASHRANGELFF
CDR3 DNA: TGTGCCAGCCACCGGGCGAACGGGGAGCTGTTTTTT
D gene: NA
J gene: TRBJ2-2
V gene: TRBV27
clone size: medium-sized

CDR3 protein: CASSHRTENTYEQYF
CDR3 DNA: TGTGCCAGCAGCCACCGGACAGAAAATACCTACGAGCAGTACTTC
D gene: NA
J gene: TRBJ2-7
V gene: TRBV7-9
clone size: NA

CDR3 protein: CASSQEIGYLYSNQPQHF
CDR3 DNA: TGCGCCAGCAGCCAAGAAATCGGGTACCTCTATAGCAATCAGCCCCAGCATTTT
D gene: NA
J gene: TRBJ1-5
V gene: TRBV4-1
clone size: NA

CDR3 protein: CASSVTGGLNTEAFF
CDR3 DNA: TGTGCCAGCAGCGTCACGGGGGGCTTGAACACTGAAGCTTTCTTT
D gene: NA
J gene: TRBJ1-1
V gene: TRBV9
clone size: NA

CDR3 protein: CASSGTSESLGAGFGELFF
CDR3 DNA: TGTGCCAGCAGCGGGACTAGCGAGTCCCTCGGAGCCGGCTTCGGGGAGCTGTTTTTT
D gene: TRBD2
J gene: TRBJ2-2
V gene: TRBV7-2
clone size: NA

CDR3 protein: CTSSQVRPREGNRGAVF
CDR3 DNA: TGCACCAGCAGCCAAGTTCGGCCCCGGGAGGGGAACCGGGGAGCTGTTTTT
D gene: NA
J gene: TRBJ2-2
V gene: TRBV1
clone size: few

CDR3 protein: CASSPSGTPNYGYTF
CDR3 DNA: TGTGCCAGCAGCCCCTCCGGGACACCTAACTATGGCTACACCTTC
D gene: NA
J gene: TRBJ1-2
V gene: TRBV7-9
clone size: NA

CDR3 protein: CASSSYLRTNEQFF
CDR3 DNA: TGTGCCAGCAGTTCCTACCTCCGGACTAATGAGCAGTTCTTC
D gene: NA
J gene: TRBJ2-1
V gene: TRBV27
clone size: NA

CDR3 protein: CAWSVSRNQPQHF
CDR3 DNA: TGTGCCTGGAGTGTAAGCAGAAATCAGCCCCAGCATTTT
D gene: NA
J gene: TRBJ1-5
V gene: TRBV30
clone size: NA

CDR3 protein: CASTTGETQYF
CDR3 DNA: TGTGCCAGCACCACGGGGGAGACCCAGTACTTC
D gene: NA
J gene: TRBJ2-5
V gene: TRBV11-2
clone size: NA

CDR3 protein: CASSLARNEQFF
CDR3 DNA: TGCGCCAGCAGCTTGGCTCGCAATGAGCAGTTCTTC
D gene: NA
J gene: TRBJ2-1
V gene: TRBV5-1
clone size: NA

CDR3 protein: CASSVGGVGNTEAFF
CDR3 DNA: TGTGCCAGCAGCGTAGGCGGGGTGGGTAACACTGAAGCTTTCTTT
D gene: NA
J gene: TRBJ1-1
V gene: TRBV9
clone size: NA

CDR3 protein: CASSLAGGYETQYF
CDR3 DNA: TGCGCCAGCAGCTTGGCGGGAGGGTACGAGACCCAGTACTTC
D gene: TRBD2
J gene: TRBJ2-5
V gene: TRBV5-1
clone size: NA

CDR3 protein: CASSLTYRDTQYF
CDR3 DNA: TGTGCCAGCAGCCTTACCTACAGAGATACGCAGTATTTT
D gene: NA
J gene: TRBJ2-3
V gene: TRBV11-3
clone size: once

CDR3 protein: CASSPFGDRGNLWYGYTF
CDR3 DNA: TGTGCCAGCTCACCATTTGGGGACAGGGGCAACCTCTGGTATGGCTACACCTTC
D gene: TRBD1
J gene: TRBJ1-2
V gene: TRBV18
clone size: NA

CDR3 protein: CASSPAYEQYF
CDR3 DNA: TGCGCCAGCAGCCCTGCCTACGAGCAGTACTTC
D gene: NA
J gene: TRBJ2-7
V gene: TRBV5-1
clone size: NA

CDR3 protein: CASNFRGGNEQFF
CDR3 DNA: TGTGCCAGCAACTTCAGGGGGGGCAATGAGCAGTTCTTC
D gene: NA
J gene: TRBJ2-1
V gene: TRBV11-1
clone size: NA

CDR3 protein: CASSPAARSTDTQYF
CDR3 DNA: TGCGCCAGCAGCCCCGCGGCTAGAAGCACAGATACGCAGTATTTT
D gene: NA
J gene: TRBJ2-3
V gene: TRBV4-1
clone size: NA

CDR3 protein: CASSQGYNEQFF
CDR3 DNA: TGCGCCAGCAGCCAAGGGTACAATGAGCAGTTCTTC
D gene: NA
J gene: TRBJ2-1
V gene: TRBV4-1
clone size: NA

CDR3 protein: CAWSFSPGQGGYEQYF
CDR3 DNA: TGTGCCTGGAGTTTCTCTCCGGGACAGGGGGGCTACGAGCAGTACTTC
D gene: TRBD1
J gene: TRBJ2-7
V gene: TRBV30
clone size: NA

CDR3 protein: CASSDLAGGLDTQYF
CDR3 DNA: TGTGCCAGCAGTGACCTAGCGGGAGGCTTGGATACGCAGTATTTT
D gene: TRBD2
J gene: TRBJ2-3
V gene: TRBV6-4
clone size: NA

CDR3 protein: CASSFENIQYF
CDR3 DNA: TGTGCCAGCAGCTTTGAGAACATTCAGTACTTC
D gene: NA
J gene: TRBJ2-4
V gene: TRBV7-9
clone size: NA

CDR3 protein: CASSQGVANTGELFF
CDR3 DNA: TGCGCCAGCAGCCAGGGGGTCGCGAACACCGGGGAGCTGTTTTTT
D gene: NA
J gene: TRBJ2-2
V gene: TRBV4-1
clone size: NA